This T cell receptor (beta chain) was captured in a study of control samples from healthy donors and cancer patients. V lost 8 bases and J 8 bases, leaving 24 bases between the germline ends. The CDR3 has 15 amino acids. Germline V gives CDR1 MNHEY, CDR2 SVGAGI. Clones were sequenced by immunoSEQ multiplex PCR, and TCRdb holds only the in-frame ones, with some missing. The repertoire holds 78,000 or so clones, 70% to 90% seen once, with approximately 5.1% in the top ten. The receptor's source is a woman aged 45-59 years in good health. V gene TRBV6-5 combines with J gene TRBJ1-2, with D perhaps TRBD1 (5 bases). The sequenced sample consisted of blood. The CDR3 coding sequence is TGTGCCAGCCAAGCTAGAATGGGACGGACCGAAGGCTACACCTTC. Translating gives CASQARMGRTEGYTF.